This TCR beta chain was recorded in a study of T cell responses to AZD1222 COVID-19 vaccine. Germline V gives CDR1 SNHLY, CDR2 FYNNEI. The CDR3 contains 14 residues. J was trimmed by 4 bases and V by 5 bases; bases with no gene match: 6. Clones were sequenced by immunoSEQ multiplex PCR, and TCRdb holds only the in-frame ones, with some missing. In the table there are around 110,000 clones, 70% to 90% of which are singletons. For this clone: The antigen is undetermined.

Regarding the study as a whole: Spike-wide coverage was observed for vaccine-associated CD4 TCRs, with dominant responses at 160-218 and 743-854. Most donors were white British and more were female, and clonal diversity was possibly underestimated. As reported, nearly half of all spike-specific TCRs target variant regions that are unmutated.

Sequences were derived from peripheral blood, sampled on day 0 of MenACWY control vaccination. V usage is TRBV2 and J usage is TRBJ1-2, with 8 bases that match TRBD1. This TCR was recovered from an adult in good health. DNA for the CDR3: TGTGCCAGCAGTTCGGACAGGGTGGCCTATGGCTACACCTTC. Amino acid sequence: CASSSDRVAYGYTF.